Included here is one T cell receptor beta chain sequence, with context. No antigen is known for it. This specimen belongs to a study of persistence of HIV-infected CD4 T cells. The stimulus was lysate of CMV-infected fibroblasts, 8.5 to 10 ug/mL. Sorting of responding CD4+ T cells relied on upregulated CD40 ligand together with CD69. Inclusion required CMV-positive serology and CD4+ counts above 400 cells/uL. The libraries were made with immunoSEQ version 4 in survey mode. Data came from immunoSEQ multiplex PCR; TCRdb stores just in-frame clones and leaves some out. The sample lists 10,000 to 15,000 clones, about 72% occurring once. This CDR3 spans 15 amino acids. Germline values: CDR1 SGHRS, CDR2 YFSETQ. J was trimmed by 6 bases and V by 4 bases; bases with no gene match: 9.

This clonotype was sampled from an adult man with HIV who was CMV-seropositive. The rearrangement links TRBV5-1 to TRBJ2-1, with TRBD1 matching 8 bases. Sequenced here: CD4+ T cells sorted from PBMCs after approximately 19-hour stimulation, sampled from a patient who received antiretroviral therapy. The CDR3: CASSLRTGQGNEQFF. DNA of the CDR3: TGCGCCAGCAGCCTGCGGACAGGGCAGGGCAATGAGCAGTTCTTC.